This TCR beta chain was sequenced during a study of shared clonotypes between healthy human individuals. The overall study: Aged 18 to 49, the donors were two women and three men. Study-level findings and limits: Relative to their counterparts shared across all four donors, non-shared clonotypes exhibited diminished generation probabilities. Across subsets, estimated richness was generally greater for naive than for memory populations.

Remarks on this clone: What it binds is not known.

In the source study's methods: ImmunoSEQ gave junction-only sequences without quality scores, so filtering differed. Assay used: immunoSEQ multiplex PCR; TCRdb lists only in-frame clones, some missing. That table supplies the V and J calls and clone size; D and trimming were determined from the DNA. The sample has approximately 2.5 million clones, roughly 92% seen once. The ends were cut back, 2 bases at V and 5 bases at J, with 15 bases in the middle. Germline V CDR1 and CDR2: SGHTA, FQGNSA. The CDR3 has 15 residues. V is TRBV7-2 and J is TRBJ2-5; a possible D gene is TRBD2 (7 bases). The TCR sequence derives from a man younger than 35 in good health. The material sequenced was naive CD4+ T cells sorted from blood. Subset of the sample: CD45RA+ positively selected. The CDR3 nucleotides are TGTGCCAGCAGCTTAAGGGGGAGGGATAGGGAGACCCAGTACTTC. This gives the protein CASSLRGRDRETQYF.